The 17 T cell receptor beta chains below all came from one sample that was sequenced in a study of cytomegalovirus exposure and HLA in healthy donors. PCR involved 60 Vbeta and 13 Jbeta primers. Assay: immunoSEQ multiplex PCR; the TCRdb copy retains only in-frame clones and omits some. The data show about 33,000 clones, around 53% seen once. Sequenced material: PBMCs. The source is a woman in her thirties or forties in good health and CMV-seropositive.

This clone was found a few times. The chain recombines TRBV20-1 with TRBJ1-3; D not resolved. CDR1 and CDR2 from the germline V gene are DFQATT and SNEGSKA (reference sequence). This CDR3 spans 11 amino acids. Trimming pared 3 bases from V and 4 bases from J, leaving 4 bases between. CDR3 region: CSASRGNTIYF. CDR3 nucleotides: TGCAGTGCTAGCCGGGGAAACACCATATATTTT.

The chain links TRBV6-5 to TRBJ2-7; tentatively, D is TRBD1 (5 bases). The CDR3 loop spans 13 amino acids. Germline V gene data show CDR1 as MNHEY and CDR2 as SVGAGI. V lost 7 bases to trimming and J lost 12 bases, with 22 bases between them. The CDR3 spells CASTITGSFYLYF. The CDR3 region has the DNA TGTGCCAGCACCATTACAGGATCGTTCTATCTGTACTTC.

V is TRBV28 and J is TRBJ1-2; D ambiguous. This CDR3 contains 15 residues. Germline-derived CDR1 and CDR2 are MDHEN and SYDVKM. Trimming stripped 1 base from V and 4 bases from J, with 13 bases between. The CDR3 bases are TGTGCCAGCAGTTTATTCAAGGTGGGAGTCTATGGCTACACCTTC. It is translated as CASSLFKVGVYGYTF.

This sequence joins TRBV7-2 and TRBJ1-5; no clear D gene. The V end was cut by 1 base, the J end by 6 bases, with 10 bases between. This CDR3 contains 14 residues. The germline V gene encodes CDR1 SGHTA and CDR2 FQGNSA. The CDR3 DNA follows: TGTGCCAGCAGCTTAGGAGGAGAAGGTCAGCCCCAGCATTTT. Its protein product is CASSLGGEGQPQHF.

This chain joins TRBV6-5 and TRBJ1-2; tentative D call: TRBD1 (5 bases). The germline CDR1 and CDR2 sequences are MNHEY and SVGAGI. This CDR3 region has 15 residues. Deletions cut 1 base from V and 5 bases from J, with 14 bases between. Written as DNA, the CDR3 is TGTGCCAGCAGTTACTTAGGAGCAGGGCTGTATGGCTACACCTTC. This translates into CASSYLGAGLYGYTF.

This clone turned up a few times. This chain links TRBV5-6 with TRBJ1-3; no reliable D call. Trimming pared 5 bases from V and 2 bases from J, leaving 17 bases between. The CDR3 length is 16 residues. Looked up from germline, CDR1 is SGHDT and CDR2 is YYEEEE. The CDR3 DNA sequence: TGTGCCAGCAGACCTTTCGGGAGATCGGCTGGAAACACCATATATTTT. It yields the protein CASRPFGRSAGNTIYF.

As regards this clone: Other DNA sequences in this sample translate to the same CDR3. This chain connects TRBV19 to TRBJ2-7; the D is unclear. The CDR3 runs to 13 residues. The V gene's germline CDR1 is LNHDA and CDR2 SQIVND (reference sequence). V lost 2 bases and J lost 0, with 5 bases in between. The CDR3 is CASSIRHSYEQYF. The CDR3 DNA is TGTGCCAGTAGTATACGACACTCCTACGAGCAGTACTTC.

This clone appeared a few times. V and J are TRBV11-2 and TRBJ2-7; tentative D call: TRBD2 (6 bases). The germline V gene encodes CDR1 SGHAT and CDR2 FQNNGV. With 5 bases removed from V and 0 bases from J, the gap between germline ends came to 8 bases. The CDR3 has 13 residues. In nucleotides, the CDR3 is TGTGCCAGCAGCGCGGGACTCTCCTACGAGCAGTACTTC. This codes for CASSAGLSYEQYF.

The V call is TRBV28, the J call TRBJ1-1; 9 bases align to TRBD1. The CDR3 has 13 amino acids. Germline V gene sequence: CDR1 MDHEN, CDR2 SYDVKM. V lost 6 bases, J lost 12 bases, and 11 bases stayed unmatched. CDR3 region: CASSLIGTGWSFF. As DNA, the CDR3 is TGTGCCAGCAGCCTCATCGGGACAGGGTGGTCTTTCTTT.

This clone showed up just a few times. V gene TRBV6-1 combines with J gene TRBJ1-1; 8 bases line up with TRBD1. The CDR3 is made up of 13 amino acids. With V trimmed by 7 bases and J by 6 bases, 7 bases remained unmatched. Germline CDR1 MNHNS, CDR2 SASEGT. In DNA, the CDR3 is TGTGCCAGCATGAGGACAGGGAGGGCTGAAGCTTTCTTT. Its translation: CASMRTGRAEAFF.

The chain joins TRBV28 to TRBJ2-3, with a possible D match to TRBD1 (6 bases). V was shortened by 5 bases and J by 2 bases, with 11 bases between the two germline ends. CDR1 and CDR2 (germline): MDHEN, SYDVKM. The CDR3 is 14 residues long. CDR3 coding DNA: TGTGCCAGCAGTGAAGGACAGTACACAGATACGCAGTATTTT. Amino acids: CASSEGQYTDTQYF.

CDR3: CASSHGLRGDYEQYF. The CDR3 coding sequence is TGTGCCAGCAGCCACGGGTTGCGGGGGGACTACGAGCAGTACTTC. J is TRBJ2-7 and V is TRBV5-4; TRBD2 matches at 8 bases. This CDR3 region has 15 residues. CDR1 and CDR2 from the germline V gene are SGHNT and YYREEE (reference sequence). V was clipped by 4 bases and J by 3 bases; unmatched bases: 9.

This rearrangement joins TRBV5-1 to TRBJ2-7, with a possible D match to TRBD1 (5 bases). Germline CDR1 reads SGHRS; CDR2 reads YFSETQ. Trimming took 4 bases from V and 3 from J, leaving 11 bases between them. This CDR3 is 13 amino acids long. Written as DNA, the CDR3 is TGCGCCAGCAGCGCAGGGCCACACTACGAGCAGTACTTC. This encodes CASSAGPHYEQYF.

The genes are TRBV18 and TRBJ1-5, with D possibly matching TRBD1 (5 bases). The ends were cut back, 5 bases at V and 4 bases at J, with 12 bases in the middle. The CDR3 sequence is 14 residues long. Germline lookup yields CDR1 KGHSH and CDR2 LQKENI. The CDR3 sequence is CASSSETDNQPQHF. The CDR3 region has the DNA TGTGCCAGCTCATCCGAGACAGATAATCAGCCCCAGCATTTT. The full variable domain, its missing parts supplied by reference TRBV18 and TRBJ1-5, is NAGVMQNPRHLVRRRGQEARLRCSPMKGHSHVYWYRQLPEEGLKFMVYLQKENIIDESGMPKERFSAEFPKEGPSILRIQQVVRGDSAAYFCASSSETDNQPQHFGDGTRLSIL.

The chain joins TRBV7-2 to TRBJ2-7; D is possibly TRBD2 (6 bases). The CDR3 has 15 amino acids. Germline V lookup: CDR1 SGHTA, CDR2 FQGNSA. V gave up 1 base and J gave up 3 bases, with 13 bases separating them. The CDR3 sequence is CASSLGDGGLYEQYF. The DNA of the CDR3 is TGTGCCAGCAGCTTAGGCGACGGGGGTCTCTACGAGCAGTACTTC.

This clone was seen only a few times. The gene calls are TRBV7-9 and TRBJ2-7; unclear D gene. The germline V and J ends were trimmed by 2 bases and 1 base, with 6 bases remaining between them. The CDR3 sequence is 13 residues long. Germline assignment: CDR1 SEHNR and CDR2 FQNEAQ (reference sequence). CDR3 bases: TGTGCCAGCAGCTTACCCTCTTCCTACGAGCAGTACTTC. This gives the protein CASSLPSSYEQYF.

DNA of the CDR3: TGTGCCAGCAGTTACCGCAACCACAGGGATTCACCCCTCCACTTT. Encoded protein: CASSYRNHRDSPLHF. The V and J genes are TRBV6-5 and TRBJ1-6, with D tentatively TRBD1 (6 bases). Trimming pared 2 bases from V and 8 bases from J, leaving 13 bases between. The CDR3 totals 15 residues. Germline CDR1 and CDR2: MNHEY and SVGAGI.